This T cell receptor (beta chain) was captured by sequencing in a study of blood T cell repertoires in COVID-19. Seattle's cohort entered during active infection and was followed longitudinally. The sample holds one count of this clone. Profiling relied on immunoSEQ multiplex PCR, and the TCRdb table lists in-frame clones only, not all of them. The sample records some 400,000 clones, 70% to 90% being singletons. Germline CDR1 SGHRS, CDR2 YFSETQ. The V segment lost 4 bases and the J segment 5 bases; nucleotides outside the gene matches: 6. CDR3 length: 14 amino acids. Sequencing was done on a sample of peripheral blood. This chain joins TRBV5-1 and TRBJ1-3; TRBD1 matches 7 bases. The clonotype was recovered from a woman aged 55-69 years with COVID-19, enrolled during active disease. The CDR3 DNA reads as TGCGCCAGCAGCGCAGGGGGACAGAGAAACACCATATATTTT. Amino acids: CASSAGGQRNTIYF.